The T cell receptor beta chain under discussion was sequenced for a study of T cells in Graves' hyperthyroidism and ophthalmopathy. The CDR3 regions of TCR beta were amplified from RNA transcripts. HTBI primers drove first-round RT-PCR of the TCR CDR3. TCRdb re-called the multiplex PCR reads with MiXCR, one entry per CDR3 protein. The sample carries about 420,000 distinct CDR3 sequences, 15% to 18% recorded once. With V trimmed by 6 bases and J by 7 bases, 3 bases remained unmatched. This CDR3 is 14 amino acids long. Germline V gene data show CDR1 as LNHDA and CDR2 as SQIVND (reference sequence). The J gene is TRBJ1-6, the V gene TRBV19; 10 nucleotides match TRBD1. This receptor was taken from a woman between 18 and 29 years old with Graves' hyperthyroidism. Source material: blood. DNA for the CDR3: TGTGCCAGTAGACGGGGACAGGGGAATTCACCCCTCCACTTT. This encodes CASRRGQGNSPLHF.